Following are 15 T cell receptor beta chains from one sample sequenced in a study of blood T cell repertoires in COVID-19. The repertoire was sequenced with immunoSEQ multiplex PCR; TCRdb's copy has only in-frame clones and lacks some. Of 300,000 to 400,000 clones listed, 85% are singletons. Sequenced sample: PBMCs or T cells enriched from blood (not recorded which). The receptors derive from a woman in her twenties or thirties who had been exposed to COVID-19.

The V gene is TRBV21-1, the J gene TRBJ1-1. TRBV21-1 is assigned pseudogene status. CDR3 length: 14 residues. The CDR3 is CASSKVEGRSGAFF. CDR3 coding DNA: TGTGCCAGCAGCAAAGTTGAAGGGAGGTCAGGCGCTTTCTTT.

The chain recombines TRBV7-9 with TRBJ1-6, with 7 bases matching TRBD1. CDR1 and CDR2 from the germline V gene are SEHNR and FQNEAQ (reference sequence). With V trimmed by 5 bases and J by 9 bases, 10 bases remained unmatched. This CDR3 region has 15 residues. The CDR3 DNA reads TGTGCCAGCAGCCGTGAGGGGGCTACCGGTTCACCCCTCCACTTT. It is translated as CASSREGATGSPLHF.

CDR3 nucleotides: TGTGCCAGCAGTGAAGGGAGGGGACTAGCGGGAGTGGAGTACGAGCAGTACTTC. Its translation: CASSEGRGLAGVEYEQYF. The chain links TRBV2 to TRBJ2-7, with 14 bases matching TRBD2. The ends lost 1 base at V and 4 bases at J; junction bases unmatched: 9. The germline V gene encodes CDR1 SNHLY and CDR2 FYNNEI. The CDR3 consists of 18 residues.

This chain joins TRBV11-3 and TRBJ2-2; D not certain. Germline-derived CDR1 and CDR2 are SGHNT and YENEEA. Between the trimmed V and J ends, which lost 4 bases and 0 bases, there was a span of 6 bases. The CDR3 sequence is 14 residues long. CDR3 protein: CASSWAANTGELFF. CDR3 DNA sequence: TGTGCCAGCAGCTGGGCCGCGAACACCGGGGAGCTGTTTTTT.

The chain has TRBV7-2 and TRBJ1-6, with D unclear. CDR3 size: 19 residues. The V gene's germline CDR1 is SGHTA and CDR2 FQGNSA. The V gene lost 5 bases and the J gene lost 0 bases, with 20 bases spanning the gap. The CDR3 DNA is TGTGCCAGCAGCCCGAGGGTGGCGGTAGAGAGCTCCTATAATTCACCCCTCCACTTT. Residues: CASSPRVAVESSYNSPLHF. The full variable domain, rest sourced from reference TRBV7-2 and TRBJ1-6, is GAGVSQSPSNKVTEKGKDVELRCDPISGHTALYWYRQSLGQGLEFLIYFQGNSAPDKSGLPSDRFSAERTGGSVSTLTIQRTQQEDSAVYLCASSPRVAVESSYNSPLHFGNGTRLTVT.

The chain employs TRBV10-3 and TRBJ2-2, with a tentative D call TRBD1 (6 bases). The germline CDR1 and CDR2 sequences are ENHRY and SYGVKD. With 0 bases removed from V and 2 bases from J, the gap between germline ends came to 13 bases. The CDR3 contains 17 residues. CDR3 residues: CAISESPTGRNTGELFF. In DNA form, the CDR3 reads TGTGCCATCAGTGAGTCCCCGACAGGACGAAACACCGGGGAGCTGTTTTTT.

Comment on this clone: At the DNA level, this CDR3 is encoded by other sequences in the same sample as well. CDR3 sequence: CASSLGGSTDTQYF. The CDR3 bases are TGTGCCAGCAGCTTAGGAGGTAGCACAGATACGCAGTATTTT. The chain carries TRBV11-3 and TRBJ2-3; no definite D call. Trimming shortened V by 1 base and J by 0 bases, and 5 bases separated the two germline ends. CDR3 size: 14 residues. Per the germline V gene, CDR1 is SGHNT and CDR2 is YENEEA.

The rearrangement uses TRBV6-5 and TRBJ1-1, with D maybe TRBD1 (5 bases). The V end lost 2 bases, the J end lost 8 bases, and 9 bases lay between the germline ends. The CDR3 totals 12 residues. The germline V gene has CDR1 MNHEY and CDR2 SVGAGI. The CDR3, as DNA: TGTGCCAGCAGTTACGTTGGGGGGGAAGCTTTCTTT. Protein: CASSYVGGEAFF.

This chain uses TRBV18 with TRBJ1-1; D possibly corresponds to TRBD1 (6 bases). The CDR3 length is 13 residues. V shed 5 bases and J shed 4 bases, with 11 bases lying between them. Germline lookup yields CDR1 KGHSH and CDR2 LQKENI. Here the CDR3 reads CASSTDRITEAFF. The CDR3 region has the DNA TGTGCCAGCTCAACCGACAGGATCACTGAAGCTTTCTTT.

CDR3 loop: CAYGTQSYNEQFF. The CDR3, as DNA: TGTGCCTACGGGACTCAGTCCTACAATGAGCAGTTCTTC. V usage is TRBV30 and J usage is TRBJ2-1, with a tentative D call TRBD2 (6 bases). In germline, CDR1 is GTSNPN, CDR2 SVGIG (reference sequence). There are 13 residues in the CDR3. Trimming removed 7 bases from V and 1 base from J, with 11 bases in between.

The chain links TRBV7-9 to TRBJ2-5; possibly TRBD2 for D (6 bases). The length of the CDR3 is 14 residues. V gave up 8 bases and J gave up 1 base, with 14 bases separating them. Germline CDR1 reads SEHNR; CDR2 reads FQNEAQ (reference sequence). In nucleotides, the CDR3 is TGTGCCAGCTGGGCGGGGACCATCCAAGAGACCCAGTACTTC. It codes for CASWAGTIQETQYF.

The rearrangement links TRBV6-2 or TRBV6-3 to TRBJ2-3; possible D gene TRBD2, 5 bases. The CDR3 consists of 16 residues. Germline lookup yields CDR1 MNHEY and CDR2 SVGEGT. The germline V and J ends were trimmed by 4 bases and 2 bases, with 16 bases remaining between them. The CDR3: CASSLSTIRDTDTQYF. The CDR3, as DNA: TGTGCCAGCAGTTTGTCGACTATTCGGGACACAGATACGCAGTATTTT.

The chain has TRBV10-1 and TRBJ1-1; no clear D. Trimming left V 4 bases short and J 3 bases short, with 9 bases between. Germline assignment: CDR1 WNHNN and CDR2 SYGVQD (reference sequence). CDR3 length: 13 residues. As DNA, the CDR3 is TGCGCCAGCAGTGCGCAGCGGGACACTGAAGCTTTCTTT. Protein product: CASSAQRDTEAFF.

V is TRBV18 and J is TRBJ1-6; D might be TRBD1 (6 bases). The CDR3 is 14 amino acids. Germline CDR1 is KGHSH and CDR2 is LQKENI. V was clipped by 6 bases and J by 10 bases, with 16 bases between them. The chain's CDR3 is CASSPRSGDSPLHF. The CDR3 coding sequence is TGTGCCAGCTCCCCCCGGTCAGGGGACTCACCCCTCCACTTT.

The chain joins TRBV7-3 to TRBJ2-7; 9 bases line up with TRBD2. In germline, CDR1 is SGHTA, CDR2 FQGTGA. V shed 5 bases, J shed 0 bases, and the junction held 5 bases outside the gene matches. This CDR3 is 15 amino acids long. The CDR3 loop reads CASSETSGSSYEQYF. CDR3 coding DNA: TGTGCCAGCAGCGAGACTAGCGGAAGCTCCTACGAGCAGTACTTC.